These 24 T cell receptor beta chains were all obtained from the same sample, sequenced in a study of blood T cell repertoires in COVID-19. Measured with immunoSEQ multiplex PCR; TCRdb has only the in-frame clones, and not every one. This table holds more than 150,000 clones, roughly 90% found once. The sample comprised peripheral blood. Receptor source: a man over 45 with acute or convalescent COVID-19.

The chain combines TRBV4-3 with TRBJ1-2, with 7 bases matching TRBD1. Trimming cost V 0 bases and J 8 bases; bases outside gene matches: 12. The germline CDR1 and CDR2 sequences are LGHNA and YSLEER. The CDR3 is made up of 16 amino acids. CDR3 DNA: TGCGCCAGCAGCCAAGACTGGGACAGATCGTTAGGCGGCTACACCTTC. Its protein product is CASSQDWDRSLGGYTF.

V and J are TRBV30 and TRBJ1-6; D remains unclear. The germline CDR1 and CDR2 sequences are GTSNPN and SVGIG (reference sequence). The CDR3 sequence is 15 residues long. CDR3 nucleotides: TGTGCGGGAGGGCAGGAAAGCTCCTATAATTCACCCCTCCACTTT. Protein sequence: CAGGQESSYNSPLHF.

The chain carries TRBV7-2 and TRBJ2-7, with D unresolved. V was shortened by 2 bases and J by 4 bases, with 15 bases between the two germline ends. This CDR3 has 15 amino acids. CDR1 and CDR2 (germline): SGHTA, FQGNSA. In DNA, the CDR3 is TGTGCCAGCAGCTTATTGGGCAAAACAACTTACGAGCAGTACTTC. This encodes CASSLLGKTTYEQYF. The full variable domain, its missing parts supplied by reference TRBV7-2 and TRBJ2-7, is GAGVSQSPSNKVTEKGKDVELRCDPISGHTALYWYRQSLGQGLEFLIYFQGNSAPDKSGLPSDRFSAERTGGSVSTLTIQRTQQEDSAVYLCASSLLGKTTYEQYFGPGTRLTVT.

The rearrangement uses TRBV5-1 and TRBJ2-1; D is uncertain. Germline CDR1 reads SGHRS; CDR2 reads YFSETQ. V shed 2 bases and J shed 5 bases, with 11 bases lying between them. The CDR3 is made up of 14 amino acids. CDR3 residues: CASSFYISNNEQFF. CDR3 coding DNA: TGCGCCAGCAGCTTTTACATCAGTAACAATGAGCAGTTCTTC.

This clone was observed a handful of times. The V call is TRBV6-5, the J call TRBJ1-2, with 7 positions matching TRBD1. This CDR3 is 15 amino acids long. Trimming removed 7 bases from V and 4 bases from J; junction bases left unmatched: 12. The V gene's germline CDR1 is MNHEY and CDR2 SVGAGI. CDR3 DNA: TGTGCCAGCACCACTTATGGCAGGGGGGCCTATGGCTACACCTTC. Translated, it gives CASTTYGRGAYGYTF.

This clone has just a few counts. The chain is built from TRBV2 and TRBJ1-6; D is perhaps TRBD1 (5 bases). Trimming cost V 4 bases and J 5 bases, with 15 bases left between them. Per the germline V gene, CDR1 is SNHLY and CDR2 is FYNNEI. CDR3 length: 16 residues. CDR3 in amino acids: CASSGGRASDNSPLHF. The CDR3 region has the DNA TGTGCCAGCAGTGGGGGCAGGGCGAGCGATAATTCACCCCTCCACTTT.

The chain combines TRBV6-1 with TRBJ1-5, with D maybe TRBD1 (5 bases). Germline V gene sequence: CDR1 MNHNS, CDR2 SASEGT. The CDR3 runs 15 residues. V lost 3 bases and J 6 bases, leaving 15 bases between the germline ends. The CDR3 protein is CASSETSGGSQPQHF. In DNA form, the CDR3 reads TGTGCCAGCAGTGAGACTTCGGGGGGGAGTCAGCCCCAGCATTTT.

This chain uses TRBV12-3 or TRBV12-4 with TRBJ2-7; TRBD2 is a possible D gene (5 bases). The V end lost 8 bases, the J end lost 3 bases, and 14 bases lay between the germline ends. The CDR3 is 13 residues long. CDR3 sequence reads: CASGLVRVYEQYF. The CDR3 DNA is TGTGCCAGCGGGTTGGTGCGGGTCTACGAGCAGTACTTC.

The chain joins TRBV19 to TRBJ1-5, with 11 bases fitting TRBD1. V lost 8 bases to trimming and J lost 4 bases; unmatched junction nucleotides: 16. Looked up from germline, CDR1 is LNHDA and CDR2 is SQIVND (reference sequence). The CDR3 totals 18 residues. This chain's CDR3 is CASRPSGTGGTRNQPQHF. CDR3 DNA sequence: TGTGCCAGTCGGCCTTCGGGGACAGGGGGTACAAGGAATCAGCCCCAGCATTTT.

This chain links TRBV4-1 with TRBJ2-2, with 9 positions matching TRBD1. The CDR3 runs to 16 residues. Losses at the gene ends were 3 bases for V and 6 bases for J; bases not matched to a gene: 8. Germline assignment: CDR1 MGHRA and CDR2 YSYEKL. CDR3: CASSHLRQGGSGELFF. The DNA for the CDR3 is TGCGCCAGCAGCCATCTCCGACAGGGGGGATCCGGGGAGCTGTTTTTT.

The chain joins TRBV4-1 to TRBJ2-2; possibly TRBD1 for D (5 bases). V lost 0 bases to trimming and J lost 4 bases, with 12 bases between them. CDR1 MGHRA and CDR2 YSYEKL come from the germline V gene. CDR3 length: 16 amino acids. The CDR3 DNA reads as TGCGCCAGCAGCCAAGAGGCAGGGTCGTTCACCGGGGAGCTGTTTTTT. It codes for CASSQEAGSFTGELFF.

The CDR3 spells CASSPDRVKDNQPQHF. In nucleotides, the CDR3 is TGTGCCAGCAGTCCCGACAGGGTAAAGGACAATCAGCCCCAGCATTTT. J is TRBJ1-5 and V is TRBV27; 7 bases agree with TRBD1. CDR1 is MNHEY and CDR2 is SMNVEV in the germline V gene (reference sequence). Trimming took 5 bases from V and 3 from J; bases not matched to a gene: 10. This CDR3 comprises 16 residues.

The genes are TRBV2 and TRBJ2-1; TRBD1 matches at 7 bases. Germline lookup yields CDR1 SNHLY and CDR2 FYNNEI. V shed 5 bases and J 4 bases; nucleotides not matched to a gene: 5. The CDR3 sequence is 14 residues long. CDR3 DNA sequence: TGTGCCAGCAGTTCCGGGACAGAGTACAATGAGCAGTTCTTC. Protein product: CASSSGTEYNEQFF.

The chain is built from TRBV6-5 and TRBJ2-7; 9 bases align to TRBD2. The V gene's germline CDR1 is MNHEY and CDR2 SVGAGI. The CDR3 totals 14 residues. V shed 5 bases and J 4 bases; nucleotides not matched to a gene: 6. The CDR3, as DNA: TGTGCCAGCAGTAGACTAGCGGAACCATACGAGCAGTACTTC. This encodes CASSRLAEPYEQYF.

V is TRBV6-2 or TRBV6-3 and J is TRBJ1-2; TRBD1 matches at 11 bases. CDR1 is MNHEY, CDR2 SVGEGT, per germline. This CDR3 is built from 18 residues. The trim removed 5 bases at V and 0 bases at J, leaving 11 bases unmatched. The CDR3: CASSPRTGGSRANYGYTF. In nucleotides, the CDR3 is TGTGCCAGCAGTCCCCGGACAGGGGGCTCGCGAGCTAACTATGGCTACACCTTC.

The sample holds a few counts of this clone. The V gene is TRBV5-5, the J gene TRBJ2-2; 7 bases are shared with TRBD2. Trimming cost V 2 bases and J 1 base; bases outside gene matches: 8. Per the germline V gene, CDR1 is SGHKS and CDR2 is YYEKEE (reference sequence). This CDR3 is built from 17 residues. For the CDR3, the DNA is TGTGCCAGCAGCTTCTGGGACCAGCGGGGGAACACCGGGGAGCTGTTTTTT. It translates to CASSFWDQRGNTGELFF.

The V call is TRBV10-3, the J call TRBJ1-6; tentatively, D is TRBD1 (5 bases). Germline CDR1 ENHRY, CDR2 SYGVKD. The V end lost 4 bases, the J end lost 5 bases, and 15 bases lay between the germline ends. This CDR3 contains 16 residues. CDR3 sequence (DNA): TGTGCCATCAGTGTCAGGGCGATGGAAGATAATTCACCCCTCCACTTT. Its translation: CAISVRAMEDNSPLHF.

There are a few counts of this clone. This rearrangement joins TRBV3-1 (or the pseudogene TRBV3-2) to TRBJ2-5; the match to TRBD2 covers 12 bases. With 3 bases clipped from V and 4 bases from J, the junction kept 6 bases outside the gene matches. Germline CDR1 LGHDT, CDR2 YNNKEL (reference sequence). The length of the CDR3 is 16 residues. CDR3 bases: TGTGCCAGCAGCCATTCTAGCGGGGGGGGCGCAGAGACCCAGTACTTC. This codes for CASSHSSGGGAETQYF.

This chain joins TRBV2 and TRBJ1-5; the D gene is possibly TRBD1 (6 bases). V was trimmed by 5 bases and J by 7 bases, leaving 15 bases between them. CDR1 is SNHLY and CDR2 is FYNNEI in the germline V gene. The CDR3 totals 14 residues. CDR3 bases: TGTGCCAGCAGTCTACAGGGTTTTTGGCAGCCCCAGCATTTT. Amino acid sequence: CASSLQGFWQPQHF.

The gene calls are TRBV29-1 and TRBJ1-5, with 11 bases matching TRBD1. Trimming took 4 bases from V and 2 from J; bases not matched to a gene: 4. The germline gives CDR1 SQVTM, CDR2 ANQGSEA. This CDR3 region has 15 residues. Written as DNA, the CDR3 is TGCAGCGTTGCGGGACAGGGGGTCGGCAATCAGCCCCAGCATTTT. Amino acid sequence: CSVAGQGVGNQPQHF.

In DNA form, the CDR3 reads TGTGCCAGTAGTTCTGGCGGCTATGGCTACACCTTC. Amino acids: CASSSGGYGYTF. The V call is TRBV19, the J call TRBJ1-2; no clear D. The length of the CDR3 is 12 residues. Germline CDR1 reads LNHDA; CDR2 reads SQIVND (reference sequence). V lost 5 bases to trimming and J lost 4 bases, with 8 bases between them. The full variable domain, in which reference TRBV19 and TRBJ1-2 provide the parts outside the CDR3, is DGGITQSPKYLFRKEGQNVTLSCEQNLNHDAMYWYRQDPGQGLRLIYYSQIVNDFQKGDIAEGYSVSREKKESFPLTVTSAQKNPTAFYLCASSSGGYGYTFGSGTRLTVV.

V gene TRBV19 combines with J gene TRBJ1-2; TRBD1 is a possible D gene (6 bases). Germline V lookup: CDR1 LNHDA, CDR2 SQIVND (reference sequence). The CDR3 loop spans 14 amino acids. V was trimmed by 7 bases and J by 8 bases, leaving 20 bases between them. CDR3 coding DNA: TGTGCCAGTAAGGGAGGCTCGGGGGGCAACGGCTACACCTTC. It yields the protein CASKGGSGGNGYTF.

V and J are TRBV4-2 and TRBJ2-3; D possibly corresponds to TRBD2 (6 bases). CDR3 length: 15 residues. CDR1 and CDR2 from the germline V gene are LGHNA and YNFKEQ. The ends were cut back, 3 bases at V and 0 bases at J, with 10 bases in the middle. The CDR3 DNA sequence: TGTGCCAGCAGCCAGCGGGAAGCTAGCACAGATACGCAGTATTTT. It codes for CASSQREASTDTQYF.

This rearrangement joins TRBV10-3 to TRBJ1-1; 10 bases align to TRBD1. Germline V CDR1 and CDR2: ENHRY, SYGVKD. V gave up 0 bases and J gave up 0 bases; unmatched junction bases: 4. CDR3 length: 17 residues. The CDR3: CAISESPGQGMNTEAFF. CDR3 sequence (DNA): TGTGCCATCAGTGAGTCTCCGGGACAGGGGATGAACACTGAAGCTTTCTTT.